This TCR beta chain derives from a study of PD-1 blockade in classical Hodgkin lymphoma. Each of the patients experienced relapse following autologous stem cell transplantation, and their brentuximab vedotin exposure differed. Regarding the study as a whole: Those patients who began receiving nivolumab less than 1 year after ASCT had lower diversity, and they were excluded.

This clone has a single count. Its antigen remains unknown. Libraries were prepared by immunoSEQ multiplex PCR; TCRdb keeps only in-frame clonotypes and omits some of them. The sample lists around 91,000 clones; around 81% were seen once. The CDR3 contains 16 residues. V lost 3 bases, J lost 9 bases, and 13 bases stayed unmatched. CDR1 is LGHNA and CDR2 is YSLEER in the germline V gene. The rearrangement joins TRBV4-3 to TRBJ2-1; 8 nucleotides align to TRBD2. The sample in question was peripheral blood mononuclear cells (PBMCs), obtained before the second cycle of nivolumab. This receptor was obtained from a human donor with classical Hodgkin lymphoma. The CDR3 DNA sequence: TGCGCCAGCAGCCAGAGTTTGCGGGAGGTTGAGACTGAGCAGTTCTTC. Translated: CASSQSLREVETEQFF.